This T cell receptor (beta chain) was profiled in a study of cytomegalovirus exposure and HLA in healthy donors. Study summary: The same platform was used for the 110 or so validation repertoires as for the approximately 630 first-cohort repertoires, as reported in a later analysis.

The ends were cut back, 1 base at V and 11 bases at J, with 14 bases in the middle. The CDR3 sequence is 13 residues long. Germline values: CDR1 SGHAT, CDR2 FQNNGV. Profiled with immunoSEQ multiplex PCR; TCRdb holds only in-frame clones, not every one. The top ten clones hold around 1% of a sample with 300,000 to 350,000 clones, 88% of them seen once. The rearrangement uses TRBV11-2 and TRBJ1-1; a weak D match, TRBD1 (6 bases). The TCR originated in a man aged 25 to 40 in good health and CMV-seronegative. Input material: PBMCs. CDR3 DNA: TGTGCCAGCAGCTTAGTCAGGGGTAAAAAGGCTTTCTTT. Translated, it gives CASSLVRGKKAFF.